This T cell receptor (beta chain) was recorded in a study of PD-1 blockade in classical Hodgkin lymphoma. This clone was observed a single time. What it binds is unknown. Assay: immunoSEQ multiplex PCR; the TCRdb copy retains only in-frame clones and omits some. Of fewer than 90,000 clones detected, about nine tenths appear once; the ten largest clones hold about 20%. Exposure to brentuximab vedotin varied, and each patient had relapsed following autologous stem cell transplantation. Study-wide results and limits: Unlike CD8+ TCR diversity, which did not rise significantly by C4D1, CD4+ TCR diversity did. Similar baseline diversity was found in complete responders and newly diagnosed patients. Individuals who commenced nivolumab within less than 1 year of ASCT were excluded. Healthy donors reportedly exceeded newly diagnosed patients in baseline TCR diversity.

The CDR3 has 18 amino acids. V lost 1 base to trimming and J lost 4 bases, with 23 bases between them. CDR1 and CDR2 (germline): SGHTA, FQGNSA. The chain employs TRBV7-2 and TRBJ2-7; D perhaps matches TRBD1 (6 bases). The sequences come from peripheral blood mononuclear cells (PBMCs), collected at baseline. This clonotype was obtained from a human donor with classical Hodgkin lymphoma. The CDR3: CASSLDFPDSSPSYEQYF. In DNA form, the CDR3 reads TGTGCCAGCAGCTTAGACTTCCCGGACAGTTCCCCTTCGTACGAGCAGTACTTC.